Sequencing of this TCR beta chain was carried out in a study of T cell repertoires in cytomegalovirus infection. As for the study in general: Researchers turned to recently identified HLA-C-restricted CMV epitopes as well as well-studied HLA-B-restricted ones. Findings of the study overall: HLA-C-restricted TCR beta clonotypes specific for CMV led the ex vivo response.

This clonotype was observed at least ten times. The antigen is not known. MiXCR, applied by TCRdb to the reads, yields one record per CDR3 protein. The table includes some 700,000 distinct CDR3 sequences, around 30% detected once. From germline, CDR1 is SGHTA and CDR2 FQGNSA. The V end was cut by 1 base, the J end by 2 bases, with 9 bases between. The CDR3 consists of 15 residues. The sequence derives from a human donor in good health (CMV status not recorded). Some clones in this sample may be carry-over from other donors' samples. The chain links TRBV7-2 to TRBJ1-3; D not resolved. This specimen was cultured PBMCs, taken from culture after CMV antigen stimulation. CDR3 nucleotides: TGTGCCAGCAGCTTAGAGGTCGGGCCTGGAAACACCATATATTTT. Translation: CASSLEVGPGNTIYF.